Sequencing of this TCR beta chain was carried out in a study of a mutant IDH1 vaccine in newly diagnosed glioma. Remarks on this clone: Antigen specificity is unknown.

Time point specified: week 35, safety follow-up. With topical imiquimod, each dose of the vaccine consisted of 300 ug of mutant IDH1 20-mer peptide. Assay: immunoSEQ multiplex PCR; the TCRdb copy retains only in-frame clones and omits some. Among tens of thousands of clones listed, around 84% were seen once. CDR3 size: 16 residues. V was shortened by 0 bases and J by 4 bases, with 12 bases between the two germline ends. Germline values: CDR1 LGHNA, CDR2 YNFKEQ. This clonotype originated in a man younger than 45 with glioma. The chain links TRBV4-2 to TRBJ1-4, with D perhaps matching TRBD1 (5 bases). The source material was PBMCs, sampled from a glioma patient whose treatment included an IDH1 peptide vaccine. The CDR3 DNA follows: TGTGCCAGCAGCCAAGATTTGACGGGGGGTAATGAAAAACTGTTTTTT. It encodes CASSQDLTGGNEKLFF.